The 32 T cell receptor beta chains presented below share a single source sample, sequenced in a study of T cell repertoires in cytomegalovirus infection. TCRdb re-called the reads through MiXCR, storing one row per CDR3 protein. The sample has around 740,000 distinct CDR3 sequences; approximately 34% are singletons. Sequencing used PBMCs. These receptors were collected from a human donor in good health (CMV status not recorded). Some clones in this sample may be carry-over from other donors' samples.

The chain uses TRBV20-1 and TRBJ1-2; the D is unclear. V was trimmed by 2 bases and J by 4 bases, leaving 14 bases between them. Germline-derived CDR1 and CDR2 are DFQATT and SNEGSKA (reference sequence). The CDR3 runs 14 residues. The CDR3 reads CSARNPHTTYGYTF. As DNA, the CDR3 is TGCAGTGCTAGAAACCCTCATACCACCTATGGCTACACCTTC.

CDR3 amino acids: CASSFWGVGADSPLHF. In DNA, the CDR3 is TGTGCCAGCAGTTTTTGGGGTGTCGGTGCGGATTCACCCCTCCACTTT. The J gene is TRBJ1-6, the V gene TRBV12-3 or TRBV12-4; D not resolved. There are 16 residues in the CDR3. V was cut by 3 bases and J by 8 bases, with 17 bases left in between.

There are a few counts of this clonotype. The rearrangement uses TRBV6-5 and TRBJ1-1; no definite D call. V was pared by 0 bases and J by 0 bases, with 14 bases between. The CDR3 loop spans 17 amino acids. Per germline, CDR1 MNHEY and CDR2 SVGAGI. The CDR3 DNA sequence: TGTGCCAGCAGTTACTCAGTCCGAAGCATAATGAACACTGAAGCTTTCTTT. It yields the protein CASSYSVRSIMNTEAFF.

This clonotype has a handful of counts. This rearrangement joins TRBV6-8 to TRBJ1-1, with 12 bases identical to TRBD1. There are 17 residues in the CDR3. V gave up 7 bases and J gave up 1 base; unmatched junction bases: 10. In germline, CDR1 is MNHGY, CDR2 SAAAGT. CDR3 loop: CASKSGTGGVWNTEAFF. The CDR3 nucleotides read TGTGCCAGCAAATCCGGGACAGGGGGCGTTTGGAACACTGAAGCTTTCTTT.

The chain joins TRBV11-1 to TRBJ2-1; possibly TRBD1 for D (6 bases). The germline V and J ends were trimmed by 5 bases and 3 bases, with 17 bases remaining between them. Germline V gene sequence: CDR1 SGHAT, CDR2 FQDESV (reference sequence). The CDR3 loop spans 16 amino acids. In DNA form, the CDR3 reads TGTGCCAGCAGCCCAACGACAGGACGACTCTACAATGAGCAGTTCTTC. Translation gives CASSPTTGRLYNEQFF. Full variable domain (remainder filled in from reference TRBV11-1 and TRBJ2-1): EAEVAQSPRYKITEKSQAVAFWCDPISGHATLYWYRQILGQGPELLVQFQDESVVDDSQLPKDRFSAERLKGVDSTLKIQPAELGDSAMYLCASSPTTGRLYNEQFFGPGTRLTVL.

V and J are TRBV6-1 and TRBJ2-5, with TRBD2 as a possible D gene (5 bases). The V end was cut by 0 bases, the J end by 2 bases, with 10 bases between. This CDR3 contains 15 residues. The germline V gene encodes CDR1 MNHNS and CDR2 SASEGT. The CDR3 coding sequence is TGTGCCAGCAGTGAAGCGGTAGCGACTCAAGAGACCCAGTACTTC. Translating gives CASSEAVATQETQYF.

This chain connects TRBV19 to TRBJ2-7; 12 nucleotides align to TRBD2. The V segment lost 3 bases and the J segment 6 bases; nucleotides outside the gene matches: 9. The CDR3 spans 16 residues. Germline V gives CDR1 LNHDA, CDR2 SQIVND (reference sequence). The CDR3 sequence is CASSIRASGGAVEQYF. In nucleotides, the CDR3 is TGTGCCAGTAGTATTCGGGCTAGCGGGGGGGCCGTCGAGCAGTACTTC.

The V and J genes are TRBV7-9 and TRBJ2-7; 13 nucleotides line up with TRBD2. Germline values: CDR1 SEHNR, CDR2 FQNEAQ (reference sequence). The V gene end was trimmed by 5 bases and the J gene end by 3 bases; junction bases not matched to a gene: 10. The CDR3 sequence is 17 residues long. CDR3 DNA sequence: TGTGCCAGCAGCCCCTCCCCAGGACTAGCGGGAGTCTACGAGCAGTACTTC. Translated: CASSPSPGLAGVYEQYF.

This clonotype was detected only a few times. The V call is TRBV7-8, the J call TRBJ2-1, with D perhaps matching TRBD2 (5 bases). V dropped 1 base and J dropped 6 bases, with 10 bases sitting between them. Germline CDR1 reads SGHVS; CDR2 reads FQNEAQ. The CDR3 has 14 amino acids. The CDR3 DNA follows: TGTGCCAGCAGCTTAGGGTTTGAGGGCAATGAGCAGTTCTTC. This encodes CASSLGFEGNEQFF.

The chain uses TRBV7-8 and TRBJ2-7, with D perhaps given as TRBD1 or TRBD2 (5 bases each). CDR3 length equals 17 residues. The germline V gene encodes CDR1 SGHVS and CDR2 FQNEAQ. Trimming took 5 bases from V and 0 from J, leaving 20 bases between them. CDR3 nucleotides: TGTGCCAGCAGCCCGCAGGTTGGGTGGGGGAGCTCCTACGAGCAGTACTTC. Encoded protein: CASSPQVGWGSSYEQYF.

In its sample, this clonotype was seen a few times. The V call is TRBV7-8, the J call TRBJ1-1, with a tentative D call TRBD1 (6 bases). Trimming cost V 6 bases and J 1 base, with 9 bases left between them. The CDR3 is made up of 13 amino acids. Germline V gene lookup returns CDR1 SGHVS and CDR2 FQNEAQ. CDR3 coding DNA: TGTGCCAGCAGGGGGGCTAGGAACACTGAAGCTTTCTTT. Encoded protein: CASRGARNTEAFF. Full variable domain (outside the CDR3, taken from reference TRBV7-8 and TRBJ1-1): GAGVSQSPRYKVAKRGQDVALRCDPISGHVSLFWYQQALGQGPEFLTYFQNEAQLDKSGLPSDRFFAERPEGSVSTLKIQRTQQEDSAVYLCASRGARNTEAFFGQGTRLTVV.

The chain employs TRBV3-1 and TRBJ1-1, with TRBD1 matching over 10 bases. V shed 3 bases and J 4 bases; nucleotides not matched to a gene: 8. The CDR3 has 16 residues. Germline values: CDR1 LGHDT, CDR2 YNNKEL (reference sequence). Here the CDR3 DNA reads TGTGCCAGCAGCCAGAGGACAGGGGGTTTGGGCACTGAAGCTTTCTTT. Its translation: CASSQRTGGLGTEAFF.

The chain links TRBV7-6 to TRBJ2-7, with 7 bases matching TRBD2. CDR1 and CDR2 (germline): SGHVS, FNYEAQ. CDR3 length: 15 amino acids. Trimming took 5 bases from V and 7 from J; bases not matched to a gene: 14. The CDR3 sequence: CASSLNGLDRTEQYF. CDR3 bases: TGTGCCAGCAGCCTAAATGGACTAGATAGAACAGAGCAGTACTTC.

The J gene is TRBJ2-2, the V gene TRBV27, with 9 nucleotides matching TRBD2. Germline CDR1 is MNHEY and CDR2 is SMNVEV (reference sequence). The CDR3 is made up of 14 amino acids. The V gene end was trimmed by 3 bases and the J gene end by 9 bases; junction bases not matched to a gene: 5. The CDR3 region has the DNA TGTGCCAGCAGTTTGAGCGGGGGGACACGGGAGCTGTTTTTT. Its protein is CASSLSGGTRELFF.

In its sample, this clonotype was seen a few times. The chain carries TRBV20-1 and TRBJ2-7; possibly TRBD2 for D (5 bases). In germline, CDR1 is DFQATT, CDR2 SNEGSKA (reference sequence). This CDR3 is built from 12 residues. V was clipped by 1 base and J by 1 base, with 5 bases between them. CDR3 residues: CSARAGSYEQYF. As DNA, the CDR3 is TGCAGTGCTAGAGCGGGGTCCTACGAGCAGTACTTC.

This clonotype came up a few times. This chain uses TRBV24-1 with TRBJ2-1; maybe TRBD1 (6 bases). Germline V gene sequence: CDR1 KGHDR, CDR2 SFDVKD. The germline V and J ends were trimmed by 3 bases and 0 bases, with 14 bases remaining between them. The CDR3 sequence is 17 residues long. The CDR3 is CATSDGRQAGSYNEQFF. CDR3 sequence (DNA): TGTGCCACCAGTGATGGACGACAGGCGGGCTCCTACAATGAGCAGTTCTTC.

This clonotype was seen only a few times. The V gene is TRBV7-9, the J gene TRBJ2-7; D unresolved. Germline CDR1 reads SEHNR; CDR2 reads FQNEAQ (reference sequence). This CDR3 has 12 amino acids. V lost 10 bases and J lost 2, with 12 bases in between. The CDR3 bases are TGTGCCACCGACCCGATCCCCTACGAGCAGTACTTC. It translates to CATDPIPYEQYF.

This chain links TRBV7-8 with TRBJ1-4; D possibly corresponds to TRBD1 (5 bases). V shed 5 bases and J shed 1 base, with 11 bases lying between them. CDR3 length: 15 residues. CDR1 SGHVS and CDR2 FQNEAQ come from the germline V gene. This CDR3 reads CASSPGLGTNEKLFF. The CDR3 DNA follows: TGTGCCAGCAGCCCAGGGTTAGGAACTAATGAAAAACTGTTTTTT.

This clonotype was found a few times. The CDR3 loop reads CASSLQGRGGKLFF. The CDR3 DNA follows: TGTGCCAGCAGCTTACAAGGGCGGGGGGGAAAACTGTTTTTT. The rearrangement joins TRBV7-9 to TRBJ1-4; weak D call: TRBD1 (5 bases). The CDR3 sequence is 14 residues long. Germline V gene lookup returns CDR1 SEHNR and CDR2 FQNEAQ (reference sequence). Deletions cut 2 bases from V and 10 bases from J, with 14 bases between. Together with reference TRBV7-9 and TRBJ1-4, the CDR3 gives the full variable domain: DTGVSQNPRHKITKRGQNVTFRCDPISEHNRLYWYRQTLGQGPEFLTYFQNEAQLEKSRLLSDRFSAERPKGSFSTLEIQRTEQGDSAMYLCASSLQGRGGKLFFGSGTQLSVL.

There are a few counts of this clonotype. This chain links TRBV10-3 with TRBJ1-5; D gene uncertain. V gave up 10 bases and J gave up 5 bases, with 30 bases separating them. The CDR3 is made up of 18 amino acids. In germline, CDR1 is ENHRY, CDR2 SYGVKD. The CDR3 DNA is TGTGCCACGTTGAGTGACTTGGTCGGTCCCGGTCGTCATCAGCCCCAGCATTTT. Translating gives CATLSDLVGPGRHQPQHF.

This chain links TRBV11-1 with TRBJ2-2; the D is unclear. This CDR3 is built from 16 residues. V dropped 1 base and J dropped 2 bases, with 11 bases sitting between them. CDR1 is SGHAT, CDR2 FQDESV, per germline (reference sequence). CDR3 region: CASSLVSGFNTGELFF. CDR3 sequence (DNA): TGTGCCAGCAGCTTAGTCTCGGGCTTCAACACCGGGGAGCTGTTTTTT.

There are a few counts of this clonotype. This chain joins TRBV5-1 and TRBJ2-4, with D unclear. The CDR3 length is 17 residues. The germline V gene has CDR1 SGHRS and CDR2 YFSETQ. The germline V and J ends were trimmed by 4 bases and 2 bases, with 19 bases remaining between them. CDR3 sequence: CASSQLGVFETKNIQYF. In nucleotides, the CDR3 is TGCGCCAGCAGCCAACTTGGGGTCTTCGAGACCAAAAACATTCAGTACTTC.

The chain has TRBV7-2 and TRBJ2-5; D is unclear. Trimming left V 3 bases short and J 5 bases short, with 13 bases between. CDR1 and CDR2 from the germline V gene are SGHTA and FQGNSA. The CDR3 is made up of 14 amino acids. In DNA form, the CDR3 reads TGTGCCAGCAGCTTTTTGGTGGGTCGGGAGACCCAGTACTTC. This codes for CASSFLVGRETQYF.

The rearrangement uses TRBV10-3 and TRBJ2-2; D uncertain. Trimming left V 10 bases short and J 0 bases short, with 15 bases between. The CDR3 runs to 15 residues. The germline V gene encodes CDR1 ENHRY and CDR2 SYGVKD. The CDR3 coding sequence is TGTGCCACCCGACGGTCGATCGCGAACACCGGGGAGCTGTTTTTT. The encoded protein is CATRRSIANTGELFF.

This clonotype was recorded at least ten times. The genes are TRBV12-3 or TRBV12-4 and TRBJ1-5; 7 bases line up with TRBD1. The CDR3 covers 16 residues. J was trimmed by 5 bases and V by 1 base; bases with no gene match: 8. The CDR3 loop is CASSLGRQGSYQPQHF. The CDR3 coding sequence is TGTGCCAGCAGTTTAGGTAGACAGGGTTCTTATCAGCCCCAGCATTTT.

The CDR3 sequence is CASRPSLTGAGDNSPLHF. The CDR3 nucleotides are TGTGCCAGCAGACCTAGTCTGACAGGGGCGGGCGATAATTCACCCCTCCACTTT. The chain recombines TRBV7-9 with TRBJ1-6, with 8 bases that match TRBD1. Germline values: CDR1 SEHNR, CDR2 FQNEAQ (reference sequence). Trimming at V came to 6 bases and at J to 5 bases, leaving 15 bases not matched to a gene. This CDR3 is built from 18 residues.

With regard to this clonotype: Since the CDR3 does not end with the conserved phenylalanine or tryptophan, this likely comes from a read error. This chain links TRBV7-3 with TRBJ2-1; 10 nucleotides match TRBD2. Trimming removed 5 bases from V and 0 bases from J; junction bases left unmatched: 10. CDR1 and CDR2 (germline): SGHTA, FQGTGA. The CDR3 sequence is 18 residues long. In DNA, the CDR3 is TGTGCCAGCAGCCACCCGGAGCGGGGGGGCCTCTCCTACAATGAGCAGTTCTTA. Its protein is CASSHPERGGLSYNEQFL.

The chain joins TRBV7-4 to TRBJ2-3, with 9 bases fitting TRBD1. The V gene's germline CDR1 is SGHVT and CDR2 SQSDAQ. V dropped 5 bases and J dropped 4; count of bases not matched to a gene: 10. This CDR3 region has 16 residues. DNA for the CDR3: TGTGCCAGCAGCGACCCAGGGGACAGGGACGCAGATACGCAGTATTTT. This sequence encodes CASSDPGDRDADTQYF.

The J gene is TRBJ2-5, the V gene TRBV6-5, with D possibly matching TRBD2 (5 bases). This CDR3 is built from 15 residues. V lost 6 bases and J 7 bases, leaving 21 bases between the germline ends. Germline CDR1 reads MNHEY; CDR2 reads SVGAGI. The CDR3 here is CASSPSLAGGRTQYF. DNA of the CDR3: TGTGCCAGCAGCCCCTCTCTGGCGGGCGGGCGGACCCAGTACTTC.

The V gene is TRBV19, the J gene TRBJ1-2, with D perhaps matching TRBD1 (6 bases). CDR1 LNHDA and CDR2 SQIVND come from the germline V gene (reference sequence). Trimming took off 7 bases at V and 0 bases at J, with 12 bases between the two ends. CDR3 length equals 14 residues. The CDR3 sequence: CASISDSANYGYTF. Here the CDR3 DNA reads TGTGCCAGTATATCGGACAGCGCTAACTATGGCTACACCTTC. The full variable domain, its missing parts supplied by reference TRBV19 and TRBJ1-2, is DGGITQSPKYLFRKEGQNVTLSCEQNLNHDAMYWYRQDPGQGLRLIYYSQIVNDFQKGDIAEGYSVSREKKESFPLTVTSAQKNPTAFYLCASISDSANYGYTFGSGTRLTVV.

This sequence joins TRBV14 and TRBJ1-5, with D perhaps TRBD1 (5 bases). The CDR3 loop spans 15 amino acids. Germline V gene data show CDR1 as SGHDN and CDR2 as FVKESK. V was trimmed by 3 bases and J by 4 bases, leaving 13 bases between them. The CDR3 DNA reads as TGTGCCAGCAGCCATTCTTCCCGGGGGAATCAGCCCCAGCATTTT. Amino acids: CASSHSSRGNQPQHF.

The V call is TRBV20-1, the J call TRBJ2-1, with D perhaps being TRBD1 or TRBD2 (5 bases each). V was shortened by 3 bases and J by 5 bases, with 17 bases between the two germline ends. Germline V gives CDR1 DFQATT, CDR2 SNEGSKA (reference sequence). The CDR3 has 15 amino acids. The CDR3 sequence is CSASGEGQGDNEQFF. CDR3 nucleotide sequence: TGCAGTGCTAGTGGTGAGGGTCAGGGCGACAATGAGCAGTTCTTC.